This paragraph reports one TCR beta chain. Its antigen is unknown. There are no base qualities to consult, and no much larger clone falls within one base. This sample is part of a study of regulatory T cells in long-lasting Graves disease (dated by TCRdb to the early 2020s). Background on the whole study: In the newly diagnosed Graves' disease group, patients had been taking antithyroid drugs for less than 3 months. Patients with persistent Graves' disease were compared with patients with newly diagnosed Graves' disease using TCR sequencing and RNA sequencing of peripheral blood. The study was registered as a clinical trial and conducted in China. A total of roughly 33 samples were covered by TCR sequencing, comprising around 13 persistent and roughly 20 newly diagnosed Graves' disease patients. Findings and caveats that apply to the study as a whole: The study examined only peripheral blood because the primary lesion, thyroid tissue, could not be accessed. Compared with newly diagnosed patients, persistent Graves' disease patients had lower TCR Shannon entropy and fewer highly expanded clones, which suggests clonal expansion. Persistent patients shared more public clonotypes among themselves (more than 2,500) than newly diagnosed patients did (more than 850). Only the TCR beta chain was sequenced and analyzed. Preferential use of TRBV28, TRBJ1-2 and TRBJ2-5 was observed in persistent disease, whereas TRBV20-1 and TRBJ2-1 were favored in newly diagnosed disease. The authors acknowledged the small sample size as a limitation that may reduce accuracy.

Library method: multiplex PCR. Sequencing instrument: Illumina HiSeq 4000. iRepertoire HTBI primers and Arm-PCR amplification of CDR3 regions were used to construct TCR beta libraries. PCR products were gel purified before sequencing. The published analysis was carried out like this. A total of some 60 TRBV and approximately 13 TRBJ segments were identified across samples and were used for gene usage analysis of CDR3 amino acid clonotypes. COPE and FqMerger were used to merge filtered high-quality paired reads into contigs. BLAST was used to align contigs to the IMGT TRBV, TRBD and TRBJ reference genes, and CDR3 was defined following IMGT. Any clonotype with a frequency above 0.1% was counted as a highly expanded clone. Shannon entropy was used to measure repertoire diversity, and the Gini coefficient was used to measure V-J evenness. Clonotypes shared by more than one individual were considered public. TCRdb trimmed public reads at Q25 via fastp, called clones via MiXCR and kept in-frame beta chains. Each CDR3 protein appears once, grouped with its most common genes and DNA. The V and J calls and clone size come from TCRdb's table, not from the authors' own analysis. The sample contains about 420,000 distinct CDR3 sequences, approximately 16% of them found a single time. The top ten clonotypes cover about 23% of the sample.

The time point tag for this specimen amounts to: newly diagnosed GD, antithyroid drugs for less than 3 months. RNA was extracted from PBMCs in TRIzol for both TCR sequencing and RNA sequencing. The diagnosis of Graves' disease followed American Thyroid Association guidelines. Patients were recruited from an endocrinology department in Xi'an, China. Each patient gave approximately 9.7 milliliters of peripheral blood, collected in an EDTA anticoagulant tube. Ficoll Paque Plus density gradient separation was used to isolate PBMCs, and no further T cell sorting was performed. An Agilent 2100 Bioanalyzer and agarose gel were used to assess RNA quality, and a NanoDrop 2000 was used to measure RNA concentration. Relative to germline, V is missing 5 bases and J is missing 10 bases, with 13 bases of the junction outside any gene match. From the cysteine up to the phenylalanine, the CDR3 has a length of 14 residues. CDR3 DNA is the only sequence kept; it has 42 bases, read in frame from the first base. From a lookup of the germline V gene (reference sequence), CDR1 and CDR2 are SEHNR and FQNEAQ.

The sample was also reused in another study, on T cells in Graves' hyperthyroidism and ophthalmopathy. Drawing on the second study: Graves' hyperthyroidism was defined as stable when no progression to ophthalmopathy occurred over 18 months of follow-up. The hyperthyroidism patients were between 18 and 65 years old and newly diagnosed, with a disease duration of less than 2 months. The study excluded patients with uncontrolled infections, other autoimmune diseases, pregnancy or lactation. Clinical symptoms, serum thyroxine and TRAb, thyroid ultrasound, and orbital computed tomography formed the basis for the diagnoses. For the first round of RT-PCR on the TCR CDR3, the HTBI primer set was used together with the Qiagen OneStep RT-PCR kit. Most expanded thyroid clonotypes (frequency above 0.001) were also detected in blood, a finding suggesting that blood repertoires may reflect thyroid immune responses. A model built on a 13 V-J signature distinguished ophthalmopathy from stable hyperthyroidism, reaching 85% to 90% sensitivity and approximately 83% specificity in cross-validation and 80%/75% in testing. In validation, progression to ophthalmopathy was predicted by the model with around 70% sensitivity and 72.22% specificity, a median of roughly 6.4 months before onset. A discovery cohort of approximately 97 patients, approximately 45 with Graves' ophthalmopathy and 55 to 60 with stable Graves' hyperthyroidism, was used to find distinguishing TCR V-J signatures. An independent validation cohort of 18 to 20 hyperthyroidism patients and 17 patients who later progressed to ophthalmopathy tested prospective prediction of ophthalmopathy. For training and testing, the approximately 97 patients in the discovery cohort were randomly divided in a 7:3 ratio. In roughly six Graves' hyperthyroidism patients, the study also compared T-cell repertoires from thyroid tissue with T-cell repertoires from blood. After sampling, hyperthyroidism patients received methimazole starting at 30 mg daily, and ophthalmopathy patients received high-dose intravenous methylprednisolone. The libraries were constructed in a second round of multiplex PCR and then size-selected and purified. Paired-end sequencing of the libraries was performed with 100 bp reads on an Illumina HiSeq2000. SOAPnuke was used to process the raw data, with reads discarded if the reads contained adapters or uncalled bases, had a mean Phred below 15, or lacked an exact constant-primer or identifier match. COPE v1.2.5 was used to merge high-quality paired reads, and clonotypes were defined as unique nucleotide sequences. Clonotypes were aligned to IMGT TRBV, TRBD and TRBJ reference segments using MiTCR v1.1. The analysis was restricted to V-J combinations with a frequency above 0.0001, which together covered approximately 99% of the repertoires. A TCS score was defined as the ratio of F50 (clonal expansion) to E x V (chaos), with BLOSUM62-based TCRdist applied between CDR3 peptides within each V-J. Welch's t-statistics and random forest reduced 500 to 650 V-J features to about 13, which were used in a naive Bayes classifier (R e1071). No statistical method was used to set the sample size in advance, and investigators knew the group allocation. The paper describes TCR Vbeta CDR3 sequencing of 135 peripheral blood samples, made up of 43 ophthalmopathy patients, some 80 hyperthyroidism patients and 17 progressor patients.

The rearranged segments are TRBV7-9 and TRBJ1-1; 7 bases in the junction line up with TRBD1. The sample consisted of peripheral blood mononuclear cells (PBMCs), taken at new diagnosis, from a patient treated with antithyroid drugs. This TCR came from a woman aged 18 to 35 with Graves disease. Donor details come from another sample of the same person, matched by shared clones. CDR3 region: CASSPRDREPVAFF. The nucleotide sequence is TGTGCCAGCAGCCCCCGAGACAGGGAACCTGTAGCTTTCTTT. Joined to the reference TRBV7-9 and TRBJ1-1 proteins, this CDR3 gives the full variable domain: DTGVSQNPRHKITKRGQNVTFRCDPISEHNRLYWYRQTLGQGPEFLTYFQNEAQLEKSRLLSDRFSAERPKGSFSTLEIQRTEQGDSAMYLCASSPRDREPVAFFGQGTRLTVV.